This passage covers 20 T cell receptor beta chains from one sample sequenced in a study of T cells in Graves' hyperthyroidism and ophthalmopathy. TCR beta CDR3 sequences were amplified from RNA transcripts. The study used the HTBI primer set for a first-round RT-PCR of the TCR CDR3. TCRdb independently ran MiXCR on the multiplex PCR reads; one entry per CDR3 protein. The sample contains about 680,000 distinct CDR3 sequences, approximately 36% of which appear only once. Sequencing was performed on blood. These receptors were obtained from a woman in her thirties or forties with Graves' hyperthyroidism.

This clonotype was seen once. The V and J genes are TRBV10-3 and TRBJ2-3; 8 bases fit TRBD2. The V segment lost 2 bases and the J segment 5 bases; nucleotides outside the gene matches: 15. Germline loops: CDR1 ENHRY, CDR2 SYGVKD. The CDR3 runs 18 residues. The CDR3 here is CAISEHPGLSGRVDTQYF. CDR3 nucleotides: TGTGCCATCAGTGAGCACCCCGGATTAAGCGGGAGAGTAGATACGCAGTATTTT.

This clonotype was recorded only once. The V gene is TRBV19, the J gene TRBJ1-4; D is unclear. Trimming removed 6 bases at V and 2 bases at J, with 10 bases between. The CDR3 totals 14 residues. From germline, CDR1 is LNHDA and CDR2 SQIVND (reference sequence). The CDR3 DNA sequence: TGTGCCAGTAGGAACTGGGATACTAATGAAAAACTGTTTTTT. It yields the protein CASRNWDTNEKLFF.

In its sample, this clonotype was seen a few times. CDR3 residues: CASSQDTGDYEQYF. In DNA form, the CDR3 reads TGCGCCAGCAGCCAAGATACAGGGGACTACGAGCAGTACTTC. The V and J genes are TRBV4-3 and TRBJ2-7, with 7 bases matching TRBD1. Germline values: CDR1 LGHNA, CDR2 YSLEER. With 0 bases clipped from V and 3 bases from J, the junction kept 2 bases outside the gene matches. There are 14 residues in the CDR3.

Regarding this clonotype: The germline gene is not matched at one end of the junction; a read error may be the cause. The rearrangement links TRBV6-2 or TRBV6-3 to TRBJ1-2; 10 bases map to TRBD1. The CDR3 is 17 amino acids. Germline values: CDR1 MNHEY, CDR2 SVGEGT. The CDR3 DNA is TGTGCCGGCAGTCGAGCTAGCGGGACAGGGGAAGGCTATGGCTACACCTTC. Encoded protein: CAGSRASGTGEGYGYTF.

The rearrangement uses TRBV7-2 and TRBJ2-1, with a weak D call TRBD2 (5 bases). Trimming took 5 bases from V and 8 from J, leaving 10 bases between them. Germline CDR1 reads SGHTA; CDR2 reads FQGNSA. The CDR3 loop spans 12 amino acids. The CDR3 reads CASSTRRDEQFF. CDR3 bases: TGTGCCAGCAGCACTAGGCGGGATGAGCAGTTCTTC.

V is TRBV12-3 or TRBV12-4 and J is TRBJ2-5, with D tentatively TRBD2 (7 bases). V was clipped by 8 bases and J by 5 bases, with 21 bases between them. This CDR3 is built from 15 residues. Written as DNA, the CDR3 is TGTGCCAGCCGATTGTTCGGGGGGCCAGGGGAGACCCAGTACTTC. Protein sequence: CASRLFGGPGETQYF.

J is TRBJ1-5 and V is TRBV29-1; D may be TRBD1 (6 bases). The CDR3 extends over 17 amino acids. In germline, CDR1 is SQVTM, CDR2 ANQGSEA. V dropped 2 bases and J dropped 7 bases, with 24 bases sitting between them. CDR3 amino acids: CSVEIDRHGGLGQPQHF. The CDR3 nucleotides read TGCAGCGTTGAAATCGACAGGCACGGGGGGCTAGGACAGCCCCAGCATTTT.

This clonotype was recorded at least ten times. The genes are TRBV7-9 and TRBJ1-2; D gene ambiguous. Germline values: CDR1 SEHNR, CDR2 FQNEAQ (reference sequence). V lost 2 bases and J 5 bases, leaving 12 bases between the germline ends. There are 14 residues in the CDR3. This CDR3 reads CASSLPGLTYGYTF. The CDR3 DNA follows: TGTGCCAGCAGCTTACCGGGTCTCACGTATGGCTACACCTTC.

This clonotype was counted between two and nine times. The chain recombines TRBV20-1 with TRBJ2-3; 10 bases fit TRBD2. The junction had 7 bases not matched to a gene; V was cut back by 4 bases and J by 3 bases. Germline CDR1 is DFQATT and CDR2 is SNEGSKA (reference sequence). The CDR3 sequence is 15 residues long. CDR3 nucleotides: TGCAGTGCTACTCTTCCTAGCGGGAGAACAGATACGCAGTATTTT. This translates into CSATLPSGRTDTQYF.

With regard to this clonotype: A read error may produce the germline difference seen at one junction end. The CDR3: CASSLIYPGVGTEAFF. The CDR3, as DNA: TGTGCCAGCAGTTTAATCTACCCGGGCGTCGGAACTGAAGCTTTCTTT. The V gene is TRBV10-2, the J gene TRBJ1-1; D call uncertain. CDR3 size: 16 residues. Germline CDR1 is WSHSY and CDR2 is SAAADI.

This chain joins TRBV6-5 and TRBJ1-2; a weak D match, TRBD1 (5 bases). CDR3 length: 15 amino acids. Looked up from germline, CDR1 is MNHEY and CDR2 is SVGAGI. Trimming took off 0 bases at V and 0 bases at J, with 8 bases between the two ends. This CDR3 reads CASSYSGESNYGYTF. CDR3 DNA: TGTGCCAGCAGTTACTCGGGGGAGTCTAACTATGGCTACACCTTC.

This clonotype showed up many times. The J gene is TRBJ1-2, the V gene TRBV7-9; D remains unclear. The germline gives CDR1 SEHNR, CDR2 FQNEAQ (reference sequence). The CDR3 has 15 amino acids. Trimming pared 3 bases from V and 7 bases from J, leaving 18 bases between. CDR3 loop: CASSFDVGIESGYTF. CDR3 DNA: TGTGCCAGCAGCTTCGACGTCGGGATAGAGAGTGGCTACACCTTC.

This clonotype was counted a few times. This rearrangement joins TRBV5-1 to TRBJ2-7; D may be TRBD2 (7 bases). This CDR3 is 13 amino acids long. CDR1 is SGHRS and CDR2 is YFSETQ in the germline V gene. Trimming left V 4 bases short and J 5 bases short, with 13 bases between. CDR3 sequence (DNA): TGCGCCAGCAGCCTCAGGGGAGGGCACGAGCAGTACTTC. It yields the protein CASSLRGGHEQYF.

The chain combines TRBV2 with TRBJ1-5, with TRBD1 as a possible D gene (6 bases). The CDR3 runs to 13 residues. The V gene lost 5 bases and the J gene lost 5 bases, with 10 bases spanning the gap. Germline values: CDR1 SNHLY, CDR2 FYNNEI. CDR3 nucleotide sequence: TGTGCCAGCAGTTCGGGGGCCTATCAGCCCCAGCATTTT. The encoded protein is CASSSGAYQPQHF.

The rearrangement joins TRBV20-1 to TRBJ1-5, with D possibly TRBD1 on 5 matching bases. Per germline, CDR1 DFQATT and CDR2 SNEGSKA (reference sequence). The CDR3 consists of 13 residues. Trimming left V 6 bases short and J 4 bases short, with 13 bases between. The CDR3 spells CSARCGGNQPQHF. In nucleotides, the CDR3 is TGCAGTGCCCGATGCGGGGGGAATCAGCCCCAGCATTTT.

This clonotype was seen repeatedly, ten times or more. The rearrangement joins TRBV19 to TRBJ1-3; 8 bases line up with TRBD1. The ends lost 3 bases at V and 1 base at J; junction bases unmatched: 8. Germline V lookup: CDR1 LNHDA, CDR2 SQIVND (reference sequence). The CDR3 loop spans 17 amino acids. The CDR3 is CASSITGTGTSGNTIYF. In DNA, the CDR3 is TGTGCCAGTAGTATCACGGGGACAGGAACTTCTGGAAACACCATATATTTT.

J is TRBJ1-4 and V is TRBV7-2; 7 bases are shared with TRBD1. This CDR3 has 16 residues. V lost 1 base to trimming and J lost 10 bases; unmatched junction nucleotides: 12. The germline V gene encodes CDR1 SGHTA and CDR2 FQGNSA. Here the CDR3 reads CASSLGPTGAEGKLFF. The CDR3 bases are TGTGCCAGCAGCTTAGGGCCCACAGGGGCCGAGGGAAAACTGTTTTTT.

This clonotype has ten or more counts. This chain connects TRBV15 to TRBJ2-5; D may be TRBD2 (5 bases). Looked up from germline, CDR1 is LNHNV and CDR2 is YYDKDF (reference sequence). The CDR3 contains 15 residues. Trimming stripped 2 bases from V and 4 bases from J, with 14 bases between. The CDR3 region has the DNA TGTGCCACCAGCAGACCTTTAAGAAGCGGAGAGACCCAGTACTTC. Translation: CATSRPLRSGETQYF. The whole variable domain, filled in from reference TRBV15 and TRBJ2-5, reads DAMVIQNPRYQVTQFGKPVTLSCSQTLNHNVMYWYQQKSSQAPKLLFHYYDKDFNNEADTPDNFQSRRPNTSFCFLDIRSPGLGDTAMYLCATSRPLRSGETQYFGPGTRLLVL.

The V and J genes are TRBV7-2 and TRBJ1-3; 8 bases map to TRBD1. Germline V gene sequence: CDR1 SGHTA, CDR2 FQGNSA. CDR3 length: 17 residues. Trimming removed 1 base from V and 3 bases from J; junction bases left unmatched: 8. The CDR3 DNA sequence: TGTGCCAGCAGCTTAGAAGGGGGACAGGCAGGTGGAAACACCATATATTTT. Encoded protein: CASSLEGGQAGGNTIYF.

The chain has TRBV15 and TRBJ2-5, with D uncertain. V was shortened by 3 bases and J by 4 bases, with 15 bases between the two germline ends. The CDR3 loop spans 15 amino acids. Germline CDR1 LNHNV, CDR2 YYDKDF (reference sequence). The CDR3 here is CATSSPRQLRETQYF. CDR3 sequence (DNA): TGTGCCACCAGCAGTCCCCGGCAGCTAAGAGAGACCCAGTACTTC.